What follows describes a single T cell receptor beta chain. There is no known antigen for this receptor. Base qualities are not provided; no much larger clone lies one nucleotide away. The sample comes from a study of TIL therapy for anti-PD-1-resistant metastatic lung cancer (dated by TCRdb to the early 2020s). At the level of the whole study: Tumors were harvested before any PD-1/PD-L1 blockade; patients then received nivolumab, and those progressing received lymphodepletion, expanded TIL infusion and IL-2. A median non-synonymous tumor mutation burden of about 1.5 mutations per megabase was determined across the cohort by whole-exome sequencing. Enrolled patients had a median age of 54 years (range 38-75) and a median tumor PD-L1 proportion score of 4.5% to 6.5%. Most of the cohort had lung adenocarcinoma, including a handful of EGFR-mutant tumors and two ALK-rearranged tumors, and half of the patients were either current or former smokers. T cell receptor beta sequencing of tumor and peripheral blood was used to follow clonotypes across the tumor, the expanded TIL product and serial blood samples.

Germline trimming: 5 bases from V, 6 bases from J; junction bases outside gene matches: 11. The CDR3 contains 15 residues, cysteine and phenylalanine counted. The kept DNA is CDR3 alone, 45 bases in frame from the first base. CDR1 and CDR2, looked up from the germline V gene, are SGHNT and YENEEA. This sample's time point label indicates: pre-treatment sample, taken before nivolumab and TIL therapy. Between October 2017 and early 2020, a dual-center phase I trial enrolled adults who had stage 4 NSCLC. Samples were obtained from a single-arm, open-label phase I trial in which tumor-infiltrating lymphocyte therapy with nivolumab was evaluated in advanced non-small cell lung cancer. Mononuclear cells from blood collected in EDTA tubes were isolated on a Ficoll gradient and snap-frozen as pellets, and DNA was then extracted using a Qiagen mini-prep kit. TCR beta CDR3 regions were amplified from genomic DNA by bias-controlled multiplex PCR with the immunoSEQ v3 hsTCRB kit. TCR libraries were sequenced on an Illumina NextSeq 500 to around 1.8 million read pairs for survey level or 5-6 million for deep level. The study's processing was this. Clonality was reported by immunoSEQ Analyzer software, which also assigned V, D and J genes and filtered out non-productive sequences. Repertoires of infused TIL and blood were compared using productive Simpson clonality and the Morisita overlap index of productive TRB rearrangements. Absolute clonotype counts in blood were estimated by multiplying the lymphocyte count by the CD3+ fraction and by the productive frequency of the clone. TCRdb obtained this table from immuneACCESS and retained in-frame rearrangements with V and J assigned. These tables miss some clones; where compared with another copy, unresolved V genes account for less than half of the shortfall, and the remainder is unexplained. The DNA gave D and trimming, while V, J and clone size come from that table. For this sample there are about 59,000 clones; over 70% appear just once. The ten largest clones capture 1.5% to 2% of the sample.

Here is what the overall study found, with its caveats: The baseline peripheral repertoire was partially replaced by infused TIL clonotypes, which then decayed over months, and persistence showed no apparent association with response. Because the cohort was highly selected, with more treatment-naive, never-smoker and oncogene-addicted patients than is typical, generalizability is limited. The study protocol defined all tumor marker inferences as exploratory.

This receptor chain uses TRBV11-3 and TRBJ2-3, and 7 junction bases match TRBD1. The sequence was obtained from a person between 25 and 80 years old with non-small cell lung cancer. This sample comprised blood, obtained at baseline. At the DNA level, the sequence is TGTGCCAGCAGCACTCGGGTAGGGGGCATGGATACGCAGTATTTT. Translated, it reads CASSTRVGGMDTQYF.